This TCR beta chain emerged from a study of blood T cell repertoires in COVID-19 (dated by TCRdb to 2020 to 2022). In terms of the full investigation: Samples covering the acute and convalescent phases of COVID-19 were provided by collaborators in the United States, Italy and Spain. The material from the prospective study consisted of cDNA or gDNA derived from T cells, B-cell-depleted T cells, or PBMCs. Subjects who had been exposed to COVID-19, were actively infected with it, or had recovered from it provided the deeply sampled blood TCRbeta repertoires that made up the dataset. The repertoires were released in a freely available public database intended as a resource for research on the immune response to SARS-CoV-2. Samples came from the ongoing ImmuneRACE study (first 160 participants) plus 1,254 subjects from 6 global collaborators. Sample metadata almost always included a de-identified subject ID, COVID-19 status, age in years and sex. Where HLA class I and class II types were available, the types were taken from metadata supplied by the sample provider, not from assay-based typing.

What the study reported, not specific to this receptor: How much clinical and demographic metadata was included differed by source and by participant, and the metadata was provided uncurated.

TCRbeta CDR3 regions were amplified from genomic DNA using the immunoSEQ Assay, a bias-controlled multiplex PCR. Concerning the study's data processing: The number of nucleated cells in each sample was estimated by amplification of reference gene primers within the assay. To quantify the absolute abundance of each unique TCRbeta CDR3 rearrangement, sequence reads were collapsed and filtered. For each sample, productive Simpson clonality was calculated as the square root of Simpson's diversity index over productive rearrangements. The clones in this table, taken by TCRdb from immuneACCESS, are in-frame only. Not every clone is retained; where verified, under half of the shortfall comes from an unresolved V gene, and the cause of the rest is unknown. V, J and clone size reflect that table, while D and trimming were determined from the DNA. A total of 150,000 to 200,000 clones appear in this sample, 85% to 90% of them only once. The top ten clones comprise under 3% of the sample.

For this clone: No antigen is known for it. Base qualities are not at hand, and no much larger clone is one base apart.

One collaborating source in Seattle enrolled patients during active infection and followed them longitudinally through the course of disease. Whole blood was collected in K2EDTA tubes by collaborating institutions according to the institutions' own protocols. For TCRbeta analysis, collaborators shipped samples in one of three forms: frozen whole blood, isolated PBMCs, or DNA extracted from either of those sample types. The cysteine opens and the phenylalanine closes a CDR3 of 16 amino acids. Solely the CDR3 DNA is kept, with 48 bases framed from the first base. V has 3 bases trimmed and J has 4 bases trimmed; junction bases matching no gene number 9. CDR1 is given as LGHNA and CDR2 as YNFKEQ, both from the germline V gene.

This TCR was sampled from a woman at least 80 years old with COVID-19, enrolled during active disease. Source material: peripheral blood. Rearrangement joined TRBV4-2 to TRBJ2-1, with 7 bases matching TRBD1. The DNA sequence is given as TGTGCCAGCAGCCACGCCGACCGGGACAGTTACAATGAGCAGTTCTTC. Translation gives CASSHADRDSYNEQFF.